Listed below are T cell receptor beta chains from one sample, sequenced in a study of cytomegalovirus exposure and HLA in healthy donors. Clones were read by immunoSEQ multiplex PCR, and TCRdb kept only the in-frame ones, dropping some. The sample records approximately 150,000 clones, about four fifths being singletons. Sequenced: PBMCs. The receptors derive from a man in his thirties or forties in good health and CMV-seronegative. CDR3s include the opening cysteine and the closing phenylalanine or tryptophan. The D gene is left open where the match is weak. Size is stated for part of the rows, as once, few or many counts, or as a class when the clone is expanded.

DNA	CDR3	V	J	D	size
TGTGCCATCAGTGAGTCGAGTCTAGCGGGGGGGACTCTCCTGGGTACGCAGTATTTT	CAISESSLAGGTLLGTQYF	TRBV10-3	TRBJ2-3	TRBD2	NA
TGTGCCAGCAGCTTAGGGGGACAGGGGGTCAATTCACCCCTCCACTTT	CASSLGGQGVNSPLHF	TRBV7-6	TRBJ1-6	TRBD1	NA
TGCGCCAGCAGCCAGGACAGGGGGTCAAACTACGAGCAGTACTTC	CASSQDRGSNYEQYF	TRBV4-3	TRBJ2-7	TRBD1	NA
TGTGCCAGCAGTCTTTCACAGGGGGACAGCCCATACACAGATACGCAGTATTTT	CASSLSQGDSPYTDTQYF	TRBV27	TRBJ2-3	TRBD1	NA
TGTGCCAGCAGGCTTGGGACTGTCGGCGGGGAGCTGTTTTTT	CASRLGTVGGELFF	TRBV5-5	TRBJ2-2	NA	few
TGTGCCAGCAGTTTTCTAGGGGGCGAGCAGTACTTC	CASSFLGGEQYF	TRBV27	TRBJ2-7	NA	NA
TGTGCCATCAGTGAGTGGATGGACAGGGGGCCCTTTCTCTCTGGAAACACCATATATTTT	CAISEWMDRGPFLSGNTIYF	TRBV10-3	TRBJ1-3	TRBD1	NA
TGTGCCAGCAGACCCGGGACTAGCAAGCCCAATGAGCAGTTCTTC	CASRPGTSKPNEQFF	TRBV2	TRBJ2-1	TRBD2	NA
TGCGCCAGCAGCTTGGTATGGGGCGGGAACGATGAAGCTTTCTTT	CASSLVWGGNDEAFF	TRBV5-1	TRBJ1-1	NA	NA
TGTGCCAGTAGTATACGTCCGGCAGGGGTCTACGAGCAGTACTTC	CASSIRPAGVYEQYF	TRBV19	TRBJ2-7	NA	NA
TGTGCCAGCAGTTGGGAGGTAACCTACGAGCAGTACTTC	CASSWEVTYEQYF	TRBV6-1	TRBJ2-7	NA	NA
TGTGCCAGCAGCCCGGAGCGGGAGCGCGGCGAGCAGTTCTTC	CASSPERERGEQFF	TRBV5-4	TRBJ2-1	TRBD2	NA
TGTGCCAGCTCACCAGAGGAGAGAGAGACCCAGTACTTC	CASSPEERETQYF	TRBV18	TRBJ2-5	NA	NA
TGTGCCACCAGCAAACAGACGAACACCGGGGAGCTGTTTTTT	CATSKQTNTGELFF	TRBV15	TRBJ2-2	NA	once
TGTGCCAGCTCACTTGGTCCCGGGACAGGTAGCTATGGCTACACCTTC	CASSLGPGTGSYGYTF	TRBV18	TRBJ1-2	TRBD1	NA
TGTGCCAGCAGCTTAGATCGAATGGTAGCGGGGGCCGAGCAGTACTTC	CASSLDRMVAGAEQYF	TRBV11-2	TRBJ2-7	TRBD2	NA
TGTGCCAGCAGCTTGGCCGGGACTAGCGACAATGAGCAGTTCTTC	CASSLAGTSDNEQFF	TRBV5-4	TRBJ2-1	TRBD2	NA
TGTGCCAGCAGCTTAAAGGGGGCTTTTAACTATGGCTACACCTTC	CASSLKGAFNYGYTF	TRBV5-4	TRBJ1-2	TRBD1	NA
TGTGCCAGCAGCTTAGGGGCGGGGGCCTACGAGCAGTACTTC	CASSLGAGAYEQYF	TRBV7-6	TRBJ2-7	TRBD2	NA
TGTGCCAGCAGCCAGAGCGGGAGGGATTACAATGAGCAGTTCTTC	CASSQSGRDYNEQFF	TRBV5-6	TRBJ2-1	TRBD2	once
TGTGCCAGCAGCTTATTGGACAGAACCTACAATGAGCAGTTCTTC	CASSLLDRTYNEQFF	TRBV7-8	TRBJ2-1	NA	NA
TGTGCCAGCAGCTTTTTGGGAGACACAGATACGCAGTATTTT	CASSFLGDTDTQYF	TRBV5-4	TRBJ2-3	NA	once
TGTGCCAGCAGCTTGGACAGTCAGTTCAACACTGAAGCTTTCTTT	CASSLDSQFNTEAFF	TRBV7-2	TRBJ1-1	NA	NA
TGTGCCAGCAATAGGCGGGAGGGCCGAGAGACCCAGTACTTC	CASNRREGRETQYF	TRBV6-1	TRBJ2-5	TRBD2	NA
TGTGCCAGCAGCCTAAGACTAGCGGGAGATGGAGAGCAGTTCTTC	CASSLRLAGDGEQFF	TRBV9	TRBJ2-1	TRBD2	NA
TGTGCCAGCAGCTTCACCCGGAGTGAGCAGTTCTTC	CASSFTRSEQFF	TRBV7-2	TRBJ2-1	NA	NA
TGTGCCAGCAGTAGATACAGGGGTGGATCCTACAATGAGCAGTTCTTC	CASSRYRGGSYNEQFF	TRBV27	TRBJ2-1	TRBD1	NA
TGTGCCAGCAGGGATATGGGGGCCGGCGCTTTCTTT	CASRDMGAGAFF	TRBV6-5	TRBJ1-1	NA	NA
TGTGCCAGCAGTGGATCCTCCTACAGGGGAGTGACGATCAACAATGAGCAGTTCTTC	CASSGSSYRGVTINNEQFF	TRBV6-1	TRBJ2-1	TRBD1	NA
TGCAGCGCCCGCGAGGGCACTGAAGCTTTCTTT	CSAREGTEAFF	TRBV29-1	TRBJ1-1	NA	NA
TGTGCCAGCAGCTATTATCCGGGACAGGAATACGAGCAGTACTTC	CASSYYPGQEYEQYF	TRBV7-2	TRBJ2-7	TRBD1	NA
TGTGCCAGCAGTTCCCCCCCCCGGGGCTACACCTTC	CASSSPPRGYTF	TRBV6-5	TRBJ1-2	NA	NA
TGTGCTAGTGGGGTTAGCGGGACCGGGGAGCTGTTTTTT	CASGVSGTGELFF	TRBV12-5	TRBJ2-2	TRBD2	once
TGTGCCAGCAGATTGGGCCATAGCGGTTTGTCTTACGAGCAGTACTTC	CASRLGHSGLSYEQYF	TRBV27	TRBJ2-7	NA	NA
TGTGCCACCTTAAACACCGGGGAGCTGTTTTTT	CATLNTGELFF	TRBV6-5	TRBJ2-2	NA	NA
TGCGCCAGCAGCTTGATTCCTGAGGGTGGCTACACCTTC	CASSLIPEGGYTF	TRBV5-1	TRBJ1-2	NA	NA
TGTGCCAGCAGCCCGCGTCTGGGGGGGACCGGGGAGCTGTTTTTT	CASSPRLGGTGELFF	TRBV11-3	TRBJ2-2	TRBD2	NA
TGTGCCAGCAGGCGGACAGGGGAGGAAAAACTGTTTTTT	CASRRTGEEKLFF	TRBV14	TRBJ1-4	TRBD1	NA
TGTGCCAGCAGCCAGGGACTTCAAATAGACAATGAGCAGTTCTTC	CASSQGLQIDNEQFF	TRBV5-4	TRBJ2-1	NA	NA
TGTGCCAGCGGATTACCCGGGACAGAGACCTACGAGCAGTACTTC	CASGLPGTETYEQYF	TRBV7-9	TRBJ2-7	TRBD1	NA
TGTGCCAGCAAACCCGCCGGGACAGGGGGCTCCCCCAGCTCCTACGAGCAGTACTTC	CASKPAGTGGSPSSYEQYF	TRBV27	TRBJ2-7	TRBD1	NA
TGTGCCAGCAGGGTGACCGGGACACCCTACGAGCAGTACTTC	CASRVTGTPYEQYF	TRBV5-7	TRBJ2-7	NA	NA
TGCGCCAGCAGCCAAGCTGCTTGGGGGGGGGACACAGATACGCAGTATTTT	CASSQAAWGGDTDTQYF	TRBV4-3	TRBJ2-3	TRBD2	NA
TGCGCCAGCAGCCGGGAGCGGGGAACAGATACGCAGTATTTT	CASSRERGTDTQYF	TRBV4-1	TRBJ2-3	TRBD2	NA
TGTGCCAGCAGTGAGAGGACAGGGGTGGACGAGCAGTACTTC	CASSERTGVDEQYF	TRBV6-1	TRBJ2-7	TRBD1	few
TGTGCCAGCAGCTTAGCAGGGGGCAATGAGCAGTTCTTC	CASSLAGGNEQFF	TRBV7-9	TRBJ2-1	NA	NA
TGTGCCAGCAGTCGAACAGGGGGTGGCGAGCAGTACTTC	CASSRTGGGEQYF	TRBV6-5	TRBJ2-7	TRBD1	NA
TGTGCCAGCAGCGGACAGGGGGCGAACACCGGGGAGCTGTTTTTT	CASSGQGANTGELFF	TRBV2	TRBJ2-2	TRBD1	NA
TGCGCCAGCAGCCAAGTTCCTACAGGGGTCGGCGAGCAGTACTTC	CASSQVPTGVGEQYF	TRBV4-1	TRBJ2-7	TRBD1	NA
TGCGCCAGCAGCTCGATATTTGAGAGCGTTAACTATGGCTACACCTTC	CASSSIFESVNYGYTF	TRBV5-1	TRBJ1-2	NA	NA
TGTGCCAGCAGCGAAAGAGGACTGGGGAACACAGATACGCAGTATTTT	CASSERGLGNTDTQYF	TRBV7-6	TRBJ2-3	NA	NA